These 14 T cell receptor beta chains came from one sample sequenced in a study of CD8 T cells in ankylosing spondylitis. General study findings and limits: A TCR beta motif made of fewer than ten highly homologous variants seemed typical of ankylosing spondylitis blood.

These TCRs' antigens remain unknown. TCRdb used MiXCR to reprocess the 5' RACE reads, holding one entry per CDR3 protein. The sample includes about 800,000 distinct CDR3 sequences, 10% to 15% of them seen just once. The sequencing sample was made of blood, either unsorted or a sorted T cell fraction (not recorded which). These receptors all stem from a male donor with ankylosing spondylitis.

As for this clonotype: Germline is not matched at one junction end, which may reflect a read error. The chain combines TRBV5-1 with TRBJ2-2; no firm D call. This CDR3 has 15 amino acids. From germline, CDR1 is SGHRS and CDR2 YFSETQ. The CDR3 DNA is TGTGCCAGCAGCTTGCGTGCAGTTAACACCGGGGAGCTGTTTTTT. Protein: CASSLRAVNTGELFF. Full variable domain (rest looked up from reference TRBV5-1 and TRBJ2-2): KAGVTQTPRYLIKTRGQQVTLSCSPISGHRSVSWYQQTPGQGLQFLFEYFSETQRNKGNFPGRFSGRQFSNSRSEMNVSTLELGDSALYLCASSLRAVNTGELFFGEGSRLTVL.

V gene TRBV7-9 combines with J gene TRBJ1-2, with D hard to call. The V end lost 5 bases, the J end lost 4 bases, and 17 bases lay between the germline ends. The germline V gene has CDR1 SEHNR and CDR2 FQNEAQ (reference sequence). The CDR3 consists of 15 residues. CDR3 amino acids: CASSPSVGFSYGYTF. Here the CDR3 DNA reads TGTGCCAGCAGCCCTTCGGTGGGCTTTAGCTATGGCTACACCTTC.

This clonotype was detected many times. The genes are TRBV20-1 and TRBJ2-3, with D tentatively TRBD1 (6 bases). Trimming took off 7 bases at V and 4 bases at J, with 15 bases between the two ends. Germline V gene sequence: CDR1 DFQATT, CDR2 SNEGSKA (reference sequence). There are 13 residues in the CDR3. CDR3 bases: TGCAGTGGACAGGACCCTAATCCAGATACGCAGTATTTT. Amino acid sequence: CSGQDPNPDTQYF.

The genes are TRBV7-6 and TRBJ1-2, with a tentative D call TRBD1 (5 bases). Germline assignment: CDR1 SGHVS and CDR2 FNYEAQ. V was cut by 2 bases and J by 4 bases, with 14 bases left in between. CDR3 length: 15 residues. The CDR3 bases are TGTGCCAGCAGCTTAAGGCCCGGGACGATCTATGGCTACACCTTC. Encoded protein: CASSLRPGTIYGYTF.

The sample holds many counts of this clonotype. The CDR3 nucleotides read TGCAGCGTTGCCCCCGGGGCAGATACGCAGTATTTT. Translated, it gives CSVAPGADTQYF. The rearrangement uses TRBV29-1 and TRBJ2-3; TRBD2 might be the D (5 bases). CDR3 length: 12 residues. Per the germline V gene, CDR1 is SQVTM and CDR2 is ANQGSEA. The V end lost 4 bases, the J end lost 4 bases, and 9 bases lay between the germline ends.

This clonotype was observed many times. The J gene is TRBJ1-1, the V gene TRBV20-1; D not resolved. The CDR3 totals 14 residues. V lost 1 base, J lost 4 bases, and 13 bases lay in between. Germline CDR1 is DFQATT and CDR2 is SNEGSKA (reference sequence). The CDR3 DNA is TGCAGTGCTAGAGGTGGATTGGAGAGCACTGAAGCTTTCTTT. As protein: CSARGGLESTEAFF.

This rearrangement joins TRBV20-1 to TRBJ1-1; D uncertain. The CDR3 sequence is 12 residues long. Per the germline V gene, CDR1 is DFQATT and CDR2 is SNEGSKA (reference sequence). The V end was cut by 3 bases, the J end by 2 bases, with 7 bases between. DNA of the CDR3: TGCAGTGCTAGCGGGTTTAACACTGAAGCTTTCTTT. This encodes CSASGFNTEAFF.

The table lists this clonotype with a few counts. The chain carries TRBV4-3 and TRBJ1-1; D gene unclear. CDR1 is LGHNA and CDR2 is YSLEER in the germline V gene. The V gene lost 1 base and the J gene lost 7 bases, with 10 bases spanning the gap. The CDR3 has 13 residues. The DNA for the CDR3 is TGCGCCAGCAGCCAAGTTACCCGGGGTGAAGCTTTCTTT. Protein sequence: CASSQVTRGEAFF.

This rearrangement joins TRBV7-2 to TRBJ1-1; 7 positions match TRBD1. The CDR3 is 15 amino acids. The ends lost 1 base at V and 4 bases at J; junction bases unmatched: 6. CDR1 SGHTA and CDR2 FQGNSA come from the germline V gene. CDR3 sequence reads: CASSLVYRGGTEAFF. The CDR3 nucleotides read TGTGCCAGCAGCTTAGTGTACAGGGGCGGCACTGAAGCTTTCTTT. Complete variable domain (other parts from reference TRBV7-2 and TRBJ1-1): GAGVSQSPSNKVTEKGKDVELRCDPISGHTALYWYRQSLGQGLEFLIYFQGNSAPDKSGLPSDRFSAERTGGSVSTLTIQRTQQEDSAVYLCASSLVYRGGTEAFFGQGTRLTVV.

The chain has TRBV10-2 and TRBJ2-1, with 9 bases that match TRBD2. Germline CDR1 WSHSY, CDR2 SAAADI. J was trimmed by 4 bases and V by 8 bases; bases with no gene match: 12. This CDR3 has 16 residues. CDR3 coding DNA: TGCGCCAGCCGCCTAGGAAGGACTAGCGCGTACAATGAGCAGTTCTTC. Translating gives CASRLGRTSAYNEQFF.

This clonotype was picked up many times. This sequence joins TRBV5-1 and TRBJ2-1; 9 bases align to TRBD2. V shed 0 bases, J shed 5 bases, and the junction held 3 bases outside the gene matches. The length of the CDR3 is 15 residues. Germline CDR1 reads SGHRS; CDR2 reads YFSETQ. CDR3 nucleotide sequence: TGCGCCAGCAGCTTGGTAGCGGGAGCCGACAATGAGCAGTTCTTC. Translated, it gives CASSLVAGADNEQFF.

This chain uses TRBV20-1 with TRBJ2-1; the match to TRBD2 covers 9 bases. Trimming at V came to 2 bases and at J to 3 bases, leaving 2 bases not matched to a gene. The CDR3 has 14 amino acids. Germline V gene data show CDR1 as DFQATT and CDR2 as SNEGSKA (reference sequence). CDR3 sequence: CSARRTSVYNEQFF. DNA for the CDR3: TGCAGTGCTAGAAGGACTAGCGTCTACAATGAGCAGTTCTTC.

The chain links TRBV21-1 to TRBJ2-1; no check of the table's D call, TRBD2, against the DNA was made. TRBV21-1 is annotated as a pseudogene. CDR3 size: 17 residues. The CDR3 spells CASSKLLGAGDHNEQFF. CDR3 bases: TGTGCCAGCAGCAAACTTTTAGGAGCGGGAGACCACAATGAGCAGTTCTTC.

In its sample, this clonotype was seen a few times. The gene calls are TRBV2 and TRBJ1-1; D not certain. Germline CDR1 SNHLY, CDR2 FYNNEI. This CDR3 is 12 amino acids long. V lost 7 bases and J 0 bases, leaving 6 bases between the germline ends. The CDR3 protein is CASTEVNTEAFF. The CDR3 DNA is TGTGCCAGCACTGAGGTGAACACTGAAGCTTTCTTT.